This T cell receptor (beta chain) was sequenced during a study of cytomegalovirus exposure and HLA in healthy donors (dated by TCRdb to the late 2010s). For the wider study: According to an earlier analysis of several hundred of the donors, about 190 million T cells yielded 100 million or so unique TCR beta sequences and about 300 Gb of sequence data. Approximately 300 gigabases of sequencing data and around 80 million unique TCR sequences made up an early release that covered about 640 HLA-typed donors. Of the roughly 420 genotyped donors, less than 90% were placed in the genetic ancestry cluster associated with self-reported Caucasian donors. The study was designed to test whether signatures of past pathogen exposure could be identified by cataloging public T cell receptors. The study used immunosequencing to profile the T cell repertoires of 666 subjects and linked those repertoires to cytomegalovirus serostatus. A separate validation cohort of 100 to 150 different subjects was used in addition to the roughly 620-subject first cohort. High-throughput TCR immunosequencing, statistical association of individual TCRs with disease status, and machine learning were combined to predict cytomegalovirus infection status. In a later analysis, previously published TCR beta repertoires from some 640 donors were re-analyzed and high-resolution HLA genotyping was added so that TCR occurrence patterns could be studied. Rather than drawing on any new phenotypic data, the later analysis identified candidate immune exposures from TCR beta sequences and the way those sequences occurred across donors. An earlier analysis of 500 to 750 of the donors applied high-throughput TCR beta sequencing to assess whether each TCR beta V gene segment acted as functional or pseudogenic. Donor age, sex, ethnicity and CMV serostatus were collected together with the repertoire data. Genome-wide SNP genotypes for about three fifths of the roughly 670 donors were used in a later genetic analysis, which treated that subset as a discovery cohort. All discovery cohort repertoires had been generated using a single sequencing platform. HLA typing covered class I and class II loci at four-digit resolution. Typing coverage varied by locus: roughly 620-640 donors for A, B, C, DRB1 and DQB1; some 520 for DQA1; over 600 for DPA1; about 450 for DPB1. Five DR-DQ haplotypes were handled as single units for association and clustering, since linkage in the cohort was strong. Across some 400 genotyped donors of the cohort, an average of about 250,000 unique TCR beta nucleotide sequences per donor were sequenced, and 15% to 20% of those sequences were non-productive.

Trimming costs V 0 bases and J 4 bases, and their ends lie 10 bases apart. CDR1 and CDR2 (SEHNR, FQNEAQ) derive from the germline V gene (reference sequence). Reading from cysteine to phenylalanine, the CDR3 counts 15 amino acids. Only CDR3 DNA is held: 45 bases, read in frame from base 1. The cohort was made up of roughly 670 healthy bone marrow donors. Cohort members were all nominally healthy when sampled, although unrecorded immune exposures were likely present. The donor tested CMV seropositive, placing the donor among the 310 or so seropositive members of the cohort. Every donor gave a peripheral blood sample, and the peripheral blood mononuclear cells from that sample were used for TCR beta sequencing. Genomic DNA was extracted from the blood cell samples with the Qiagen DNeasy Blood Extraction Kit. Results the study describes overall, beyond this receptor: Immune exposure information for the cohort was limited to CMV serostatus. The classifier was reported to diagnose cytomegalovirus status with high specificity and sensitivity in both the original and validation cohorts. Linkage disequilibrium might explain the correlated functional status among segregating V segments, but an unknown experimental factor could not be excluded. In a later analysis, most CMV-associated TCR beta chains were found to appear HLA-restricted, with HLA associations seemingly driven largely by CMV exposure. In a later analysis, some 17,000 TCR beta sequences were associated with specific HLA alleles at a false discovery rate of 0.05. In a later genetic analysis, a missense DCLRE1C variant was associated with V-gene and J-gene trimming of TCR beta chains, and the association was replicated in an independent cohort. Seventeen rarely observed V segments, including chromosome 9 orphons, were excluded from the earlier analysis of about 500 of the donors because counts were too low. In the study, roughly 160 TCR beta chains were listed as associated with cytomegalovirus. In a later analysis, TCR association rates were found to vary across HLA loci, with the most associated TCRs seen for DRB1 alleles and the fewest for HLA-C alleles. Three of the identified cytomegalovirus-associated TCR beta chains were confirmed in vitro to be specific for cytomegalovirus antigens. Across donors, most TCR sequences were observed very rarely, whereas some public TCRs were present in many individuals. Because the 87-base-pair reads could not distinguish some IMGT-functional V segments, including TRBV6-2 and TRBV6-3, those segments were excluded. Sequencing depth was assumed to be roughly uniform across donors in the presence/absence analyses, though that assumption may not hold. In this cohort, only TCR beta chains were sequenced, and detectable features were limited by the absence of alpha or paired-chain data. According to the authors, the approach could potentially be generalized to other disease states and immunological phenotypes. A later analysis found that HLA-associated TCR beta chains were more clonally expanded and had lower generation probabilities than equally common non-associated chains. HLA typing was unavailable for some donors at each locus, so association tests used only the typed subset. In an earlier analysis of 587 of the donors, most TCR beta V segments appeared in productive rearrangements about 90% or about 30% of the time, broadly matching IMGT annotations. A group of highly shared sequence variants was considered likely to be a technical artifact of the sequencing pipeline. According to a later analysis, parvovirus B19, influenza, CMV and Epstein-Barr virus appeared linked to several top co-occurrence clusters. In a later genetic analysis, fewer N-insertions in productive TCRs were reported among donors in an Asian-associated ancestry cluster than the approximately 630-donor mean. Assigning TCR associations to individual alleles was difficult when HLA alleles, especially DR and DQ, strongly co-occurred. A further reported finding was that TCR beta sequences accurately predicted the HLA-A and HLA-B alleles for most subjects in the first cohort.

To prepare the library, the immunoSEQ multiplex PCR assay was applied. A mixture of 60 forward primers for TCR Vbeta segments and 13 reverse primers for TCR Jbeta segments was used in the multiplex PCR. The CDR3 region of rearranged TCR beta genes was amplified from genomic DNA with a multiplex PCR assay. The amplified TCR beta libraries were sequenced on the Illumina HiSeq System as 87-base-pair reads. In the authors' own workflow: In a later analysis, 80 million or so unique TCR beta chains were counted across the 500 to 700 repertoires, and around 10 million of these chains were shared by at least two donors. To remove PCR and sequencing errors, raw reads were error-corrected and collapsed into unique sequences using a nearest-neighbor algorithm that merged closely related sequences. To assign V, D and J gene segments, CDR3 sequences were aligned to IMGT reference sequences. For a sequence to be retained, at least a six-nucleotide match to both a V gene segment and a J gene segment was required. A rearrangement was called productive if the CDR3 had no stop codons and remained in frame with V and J, and every other rearrangement was called non-productive. CDR3 was defined according to IMGT convention as the region running from the second conserved V-encoded cysteine to the conserved J-encoded phenylalanine. Sequences without an unambiguous match to a single V gene segment were excluded from the earlier analysis of a few hundred of the donors. An earlier analysis of several hundred of the donors called V segments functional above 56.7% productive rearrangements and segregating when the between-donor standard deviation exceeded 5%. A statistical classification framework was developed to diagnose cytomegalovirus status using the catalog of TCR beta chain sequences. In a later analysis, TCR nucleotide sequences were compared against IMGT/GENE-DB human TR gene sequences so that V and J genes could be assigned. A later analysis assigned CDR3 sequences and most-parsimonious VDJ recombination scenarios with the TCRdist pipeline. A later analysis defined each TCR beta chain by its CDR3 amino acid sequence plus V-gene family, and excluded reads lacking a unique V-gene family. A later analysis removed several hundred highly shared, low-generation-probability nucleotide sequences to deal with suspected cross-contamination and a sequencing artifact. In a later analysis, a clonal expansion index was calculated for each public chain from normalized within-repertoire ranks of inferred template counts. A later analysis computed generation probabilities with a VDJ recombination model fitted to out-of-frame rearrangements, and checked the results against IGoR. A later analysis scored TCR-TCR, TCR-HLA and TCR-CMV co-occurrence with hypergeometric tests, applying a repertoire-size bias correction to TCR pairs. False discovery rates were estimated in a later analysis by permuting HLA or CMV assignments 20 times. In a later analysis, co-occurring TCRs were grouped using DBSCAN, with TCRdist sequence similarity added in when clustering inside HLA-allele-positive subsets. Co-occurrence clustering excluded repertoires with fewer than 30,000 or more than 120,000 public chains, plus five with anomalous nucleotide sharing. TCRdb limited this immuneACCESS table to in-frame rearrangements with V and J called. A share of clones is missing; checked studies link under half to unresolved V genes, and the rest is unexplained. That table gives V, J and clone size, and the DNA gave D and trimming. Within this sample are about 35,000 clones, with roughly 76% of them counted one time only. The ten most abundant clones make up approximately 8% of the sample.

A remark on this clone: Its cognate antigen has yet to be identified. It has no much larger one-base neighbor in the sample; base qualities were not kept.

Sequences were obtained from PBMCs. This receptor was obtained from a woman younger than 45 in good health and CMV-seropositive. The rearranged segments are TRBV7-9 and TRBJ1-3, with the D gene not confidently named. For the CDR3, the sequence is CASSLAPGEGNTIYF. In nucleotide form, the sequence is TGTGCCAGCAGCTTAGCCCCCGGGGAGGGAAACACCATATATTTT. Extended through the reference TRBV7-9 and TRBJ1-3 proteins, this CDR3 yields the full variable domain: DTGVSQNPRHKITKRGQNVTFRCDPISEHNRLYWYRQTLGQGPEFLTYFQNEAQLEKSRLLSDRFSAERPKGSFSTLEIQRTEQGDSAMYLCASSLAPGEGNTIYFGEGSWLTVV.